Listed below are T cell receptor beta chains from one sample, sequenced in a study of immune heterogeneity within non-small cell lung tumors. TCRdb fed the multiplex PCR reads into MiXCR, producing one record per CDR3 protein. Of over 4,500 distinct CDR3 sequences listed, 22% were seen once; the top ten hold about 18%. The sample comprised lung tumor tissue. These receptors all stem from a man in his 60s with non-small cell lung cancer. The CDR3 runs from the conserved cysteine through the conserved F or W. A D gene is named only where the DNA matches it firmly. Clone sizes are given selectively: once, few, many, or a class where the clone is expanded.

clone size	J gene	V gene	D gene	CDR3 DNA	CDR3 protein
medium-sized	TRBJ2-7	TRBV3-1	TRBD1	TGTGCCAGCAGCCACGCCGGGACAGGTAGCTCCTACGAGCAGTACTTC	CASSHAGTGSSYEQYF
NA	TRBJ2-7	TRBV6-9	NA	TGTGCCAGCAGTTACGACGATGCCGCCCACGAGCAGTACTTC	CASSYDDAAHEQYF
NA	TRBJ2-7	TRBV2	NA	TGTGCCAGCGGGGCTAGCGCCTACGAGCAGTACTTC	CASGASAYEQYF
medium-sized	TRBJ1-4	TRBV19	NA	TGTGCCAGTAGTAGGGTGGGACGGCGGACAACTAATGAAAAACTGTTTTTT	CASSRVGRRTTNEKLFF
many	TRBJ1-1	TRBV5-6	NA	TGTGCCAGCAGCTTCCCTCTCGAGGGGAACACTGAAGCTTTCTTT	CASSFPLEGNTEAFF
many	TRBJ2-1	TRBV3-1	NA	TGTGCCAGCAGCCAATTTGGGAGGGGGGATGAGCAGTTCTTC	CASSQFGRGDEQFF
many	TRBJ1-1	TRBV13	NA	TGTGCCAGCAGCTTGGGTACAGGGCCCCCTGAAGCTTTCTTT	CASSLGTGPPEAFF
medium-sized	TRBJ2-5	TRBV20-1	TRBD2	TGCAGTGCTGGGGGACTAGCGGGAGGGCCGGGGGAGACCCAGTACTTC	CSAGGLAGGPGETQYF
NA	TRBJ2-5	TRBV19	NA	TGTGCCAGTAGTAGAACCTCGGGCGCCCAAGAGACCCAGTACTTC	CASSRTSGAQETQYF
NA	TRBJ2-3	TRBV7-2	NA	TGTGCCAGCAGCTGGTCGTCGGGAGTTCCCGTCACAGATACGCAGTATTTT	CASSWSSGVPVTDTQYF
medium-sized	TRBJ1-5	TRBV18	NA	TGTGCCAGCTCACCCCAGGGGACCAATCAGCCCCAGCATTTT	CASSPQGTNQPQHF
medium-sized	TRBJ2-2	TRBV2	NA	TGTGCCAGCAGTGATTCCGGTGTGCAGGCTAACACCGGGGAGCTGTTTTTT	CASSDSGVQANTGELFF
many	TRBJ2-5	TRBV27	NA	TGTGCCAGCAGTTTAAACCTAGAAAAGACCCAGTACTTC	CASSLNLEKTQYF
medium-sized	TRBJ1-5	TRBV2	TRBD1	TGTGCCAGCAGTCGGGACAGGGGGGAACAGCCCCAGCATTTT	CASSRDRGEQPQHF
medium-sized	TRBJ1-5	TRBV6-1	NA	TGTGCCAGCACCGCGTCCCTGGATCAGCCCCAGCATTTT	CASTASLDQPQHF
medium-sized	TRBJ1-3	TRBV9	NA	TGTGCCAGCAGCGTAGCCTGGGGAGCAACTGGAAACACCATATATTTT	CASSVAWGATGNTIYF
medium-sized	TRBJ2-2	TRBV7-3	TRBD1	TGTGCCAGCAGCACGCGGACAGGAGTGAACACCGGGGAGCTGTTTTTT	CASSTRTGVNTGELFF
NA	TRBJ1-5	TRBV30	NA	TGTGCCTGGAGTGTACGGGGCAATCAGCCCCAGCATTTT	CAWSVRGNQPQHF
medium-sized	TRBJ2-2	TRBV20-1	TRBD1	TGCAGTGCTAGGGGGGGTATCTGGACAGGGGACACCGGGGAGCTGTTTTTT	CSARGGIWTGDTGELFF
medium-sized	TRBJ2-5	TRBV20-1	NA	TGCAGTGCCATTCGACTAGGCGTAGAGACCCAGTACTTC	CSAIRLGVETQYF
many	TRBJ2-1	TRBV9	TRBD2	TGTGCCAGCAGCGTTGAGGTAGCGGGACCCTCCTACAATGAGCAGTTCTTC	CASSVEVAGPSYNEQFF
medium-sized	TRBJ2-7	TRBV15	NA	TGTGCCACCAGCAGAGATGAACACAGAAGGGGCGAGCAGTACTTC	CATSRDEHRRGEQYF
few	TRBJ1-4	TRBV4-1	NA	TGCGCCAGCAGCGGTCTTGAAAAACTGTTTTTT	CASSGLEKLFF
medium-sized	TRBJ2-7	TRBV19	TRBD1	TGTGCCAGTAGTATTGGTGACAGGGTATACGAGCAGTACTTC	CASSIGDRVYEQYF
medium-sized	TRBJ1-2	TRBV20-1	NA	TGCAGTGCTCGGGACACGAAATTCTATGGCTACACCTTC	CSARDTKFYGYTF
medium-sized	TRBJ1-2	TRBV6-5	NA	TGTGCCAGCAGTTACCATCGGGGGGCGCGTGGCTACACCTTC	CASSYHRGARGYTF
medium-sized	TRBJ2-7	TRBV2	NA	TGTGCCAGCAGTGAAGCGCGGGACCCAAACCCATACGAGCAGTACTTC	CASSEARDPNPYEQYF
few	TRBJ1-1	TRBV20-1	TRBD1	TGCAGTGCTAGAGCCCCGGACAGGGGGCGCTTGGCCACTGAAGCTTTCTTT	CSARAPDRGRLATEAFF
medium-sized	TRBJ2-2	TRBV7-6	NA	TGTGCCAGCAGCTCGGACTACGCGAACACCGGGGAGCTGTTTTTT	CASSSDYANTGELFF
NA	TRBJ2-2	TRBV30	NA	TGTGCCTGGAGCGCGGGACCGGACACCGGGGAGCTGTTTTTT	CAWSAGPDTGELFF
medium-sized	TRBJ2-7	TRBV9	NA	TGTGCCAGCAGCGTATCTACGGATTTCCCCTACGAGCAGTACTTC	CASSVSTDFPYEQYF
medium-sized	TRBJ2-3	TRBV27	NA	TGTGCCAGCAGTTTTATAGGGGCGGATGGGGCAGATACGCAGTATTTT	CASSFIGADGADTQYF
medium-sized	TRBJ2-3	TRBV4-1	NA	TGCGCCAGCAGCCATTACGCAAGGCTGGAGACAGATACGCAGTATTTT	CASSHYARLETDTQYF
NA	TRBJ2-3	TRBV19	TRBD2	TGTGCCAACATGACTAGCGGGAGCACAGATACGCAGTATTTT	CANMTSGSTDTQYF
medium-sized	TRBJ1-3	TRBV9	TRBD1	TGTGCCAGCAGCATCCGAGACAGGGCTCCACTCTCTGGAAACACCATATATTTT	CASSIRDRAPLSGNTIYF
many	TRBJ2-3	TRBV5-5	NA	TGTGCCAGCAGCCCTCTGGATACGCAGTATTTT	CASSPLDTQYF
medium-sized	TRBJ1-1	TRBV7-3	NA	TGTGCCAGCAGCACACGACATATGAACACTGAAGCTTTCTTT	CASSTRHMNTEAFF
many	TRBJ2-2	TRBV6-1	TRBD2	TGTGCCAGCGCATGGACTAGCACCGGGGAGCTGTTTTTT	CASAWTSTGELFF
medium-sized	TRBJ2-7	TRBV7-9	NA	TGTGCCAGCAGCTCAACAGAGTTCTACGAGCAGTACTTC	CASSSTEFYEQYF
many	TRBJ1-2	TRBV14	NA	TGTGCCAGCAGCCGCTCGCCGGGGGGTGGCTACACCTTC	CASSRSPGGGYTF